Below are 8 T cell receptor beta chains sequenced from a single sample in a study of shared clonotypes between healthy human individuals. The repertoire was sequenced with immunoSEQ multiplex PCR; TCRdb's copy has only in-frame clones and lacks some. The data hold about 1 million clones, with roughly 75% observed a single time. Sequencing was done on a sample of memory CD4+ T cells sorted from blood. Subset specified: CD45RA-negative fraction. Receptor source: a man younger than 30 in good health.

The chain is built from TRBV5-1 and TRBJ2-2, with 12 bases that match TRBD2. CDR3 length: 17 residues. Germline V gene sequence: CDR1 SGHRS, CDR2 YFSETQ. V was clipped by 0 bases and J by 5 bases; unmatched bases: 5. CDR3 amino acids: CASSLGLAGARTGELFF. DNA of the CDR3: TGCGCCAGCAGCTTGGGACTAGCGGGAGCAAGGACCGGGGAGCTGTTTTTT.

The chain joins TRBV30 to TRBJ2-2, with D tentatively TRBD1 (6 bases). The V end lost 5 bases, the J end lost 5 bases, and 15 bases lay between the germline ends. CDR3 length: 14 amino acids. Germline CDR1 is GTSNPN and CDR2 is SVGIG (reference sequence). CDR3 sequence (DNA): TGTGCCTGGCTCCCAGCGGACAGAACCGGGGAGCTGTTTTTT. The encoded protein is CAWLPADRTGELFF.

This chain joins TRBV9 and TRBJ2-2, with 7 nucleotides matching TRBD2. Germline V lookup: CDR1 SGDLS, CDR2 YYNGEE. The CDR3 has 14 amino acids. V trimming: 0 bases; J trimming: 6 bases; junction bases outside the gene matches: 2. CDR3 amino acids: CASSVEGGAGELFF. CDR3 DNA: TGTGCCAGCAGCGTAGAGGGAGGGGCCGGGGAGCTGTTTTTT.

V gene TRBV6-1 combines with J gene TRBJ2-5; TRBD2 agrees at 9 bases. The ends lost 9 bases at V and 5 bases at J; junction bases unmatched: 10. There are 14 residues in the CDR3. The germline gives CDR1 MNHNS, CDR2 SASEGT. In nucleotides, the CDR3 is TGTGCCAGTAGCAGCGGGAGGTCCCGGGAGACCCAGTACTTC. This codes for CASSSGRSRETQYF.

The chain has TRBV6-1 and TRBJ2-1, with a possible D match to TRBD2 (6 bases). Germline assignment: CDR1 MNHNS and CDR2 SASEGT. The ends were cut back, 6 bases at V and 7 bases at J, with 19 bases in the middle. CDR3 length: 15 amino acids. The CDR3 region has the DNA TGTGCCAGCAGCCCGCGAGGAGGGGACTGGAATGAGCAGTTCTTC. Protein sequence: CASSPRGGDWNEQFF.

CDR3 DNA: TGTGCCAGCAGCTTAGATGGGACAGGGGCAGATACGCAGTATTTT. Its protein is CASSLDGTGADTQYF. The chain is built from TRBV11-2 and TRBJ2-3; 10 nucleotides match TRBD1. The CDR3 is 15 amino acids. Germline V gene sequence: CDR1 SGHAT, CDR2 FQNNGV. V was pared by 0 bases and J by 4 bases, with 1 base of the junction left unmatched.

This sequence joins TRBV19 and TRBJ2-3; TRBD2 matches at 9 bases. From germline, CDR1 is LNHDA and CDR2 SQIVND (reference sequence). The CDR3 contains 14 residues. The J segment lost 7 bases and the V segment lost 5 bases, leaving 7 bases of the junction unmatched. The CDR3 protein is CASSPGTSIHTQYF. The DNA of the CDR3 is TGTGCCAGTAGTCCGGGGACTAGCATACATACGCAGTATTTT.

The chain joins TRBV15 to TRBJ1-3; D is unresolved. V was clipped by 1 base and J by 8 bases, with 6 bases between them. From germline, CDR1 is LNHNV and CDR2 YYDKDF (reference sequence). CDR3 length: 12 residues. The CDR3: CATSRGGDTIYF. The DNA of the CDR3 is TGTGCCACCAGCAGAGGAGGAGACACCATATATTTT.